This paragraph covers one T cell receptor (beta chain) sequence. Profiling relied on immunoSEQ multiplex PCR, and the TCRdb table lists in-frame clones only, not all of them. The sample lists some 14,000 clones; around 60% were seen once. The data stem from a study of OX40 agonist ivuxolimab in advanced cancers. Looked up from germline, CDR1 is SGHAT and CDR2 is FQNNGV. After removal of 8 bases from V and 1 base from J, the junction contained 9 bases not matched to a gene. The CDR3 sequence is 16 residues long. This receptor was obtained from an adult with an advanced solid tumor such as melanoma, head and neck, liver or kidney cancer. The input for sequencing was CD4+ or CD8+ T cells sorted from blood, taken in a trial of the OX40 agonist ivuxolimab. The chain has TRBV11-2 and TRBJ2-5; TRBD2 agrees at 11 bases. The DNA of the CDR3 is TGTGCCAGCGAGCTCACCGGGACTAGCGGCCAAGAGACCCAGTACTTC. Its translation: CASELTGTSGQETQYF.